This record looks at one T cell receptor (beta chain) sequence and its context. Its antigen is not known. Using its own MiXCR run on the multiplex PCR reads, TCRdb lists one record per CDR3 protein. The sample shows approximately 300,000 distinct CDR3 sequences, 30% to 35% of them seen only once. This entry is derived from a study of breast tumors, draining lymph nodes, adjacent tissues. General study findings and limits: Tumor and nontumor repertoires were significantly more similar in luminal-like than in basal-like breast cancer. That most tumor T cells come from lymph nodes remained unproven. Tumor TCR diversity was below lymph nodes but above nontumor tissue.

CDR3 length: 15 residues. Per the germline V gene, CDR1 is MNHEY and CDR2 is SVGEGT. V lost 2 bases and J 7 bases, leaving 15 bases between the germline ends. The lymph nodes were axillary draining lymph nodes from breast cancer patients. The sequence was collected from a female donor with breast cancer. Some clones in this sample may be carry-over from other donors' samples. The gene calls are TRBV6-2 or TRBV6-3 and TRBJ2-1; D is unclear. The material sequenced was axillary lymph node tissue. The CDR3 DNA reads TGTGCCAGCAGTTACGGGTTCTTTGGTTATAATGAGCAGTTCTTC. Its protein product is CASSYGFFGYNEQFF.